The T cell receptor beta chain under discussion was sequenced for a study of blood T cell repertoires in COVID-19. Background on the study: PBMCs, B-cell-depleted T cells, or T cells provided the cDNA or gDNA that made up the material.

Clones were sequenced by immunoSEQ multiplex PCR, and TCRdb holds only the in-frame ones, with some missing. The sample has about 270,000 clones, about 90% seen once. The ends lost 4 bases at V and 5 bases at J; junction bases unmatched: 10. Germline V gene lookup returns CDR1 SGHTA and CDR2 FQGNSA. The CDR3 contains 15 residues. Specimen: peripheral blood. This receptor was obtained from a woman in her twenties or thirties with COVID-19, enrolled during active disease. The gene calls are TRBV7-2 and TRBJ2-5; 7 bases match TRBD2. CDR3 in DNA: TGTGCCAGCAGCTCAGGACGCCGGGGAGGGGAGACCCAGTACTTC. Its translation is CASSSGRRGGETQYF.